The next 12 T cell receptor beta chains were all read from a single sample in a study of blood T cell repertoires in COVID-19. The method was immunoSEQ multiplex PCR; TCRdb's version includes in-frame clones alone and lacks a portion of them. The profile shows approximately 54,000 clones, 90% of them singletons. Input material: peripheral blood. The receptors were sampled from a man aged 45 to 65 with acute or convalescent COVID-19.

The gene calls are TRBV10-3 and TRBJ1-2; 9 positions agree with TRBD1. The CDR3 length is 13 residues. The V and J ends lost 10 bases and 3 bases, in that order; junction bases with no gene match: 6. The germline V gene encodes CDR1 ENHRY and CDR2 SYGVKD. This CDR3 reads CANSGQGDYGYTF. The CDR3 DNA is TGTGCCAACTCGGGACAGGGAGACTATGGCTACACCTTC.

The gene calls are TRBV2 and TRBJ1-3; TRBD1 agrees at 7 bases. The J segment lost 9 bases and the V segment lost 6 bases, leaving 8 bases of the junction unmatched. The germline gives CDR1 SNHLY, CDR2 FYNNEI. This CDR3 region has 13 residues. CDR3 amino acids: CASRIQTGTTIYF. The CDR3 DNA is TGTGCCAGCAGGATACAGACAGGGACCACCATATATTTT.

The chain recombines TRBV24-1 with TRBJ2-5; a weak D match, TRBD1 (5 bases). This CDR3 comprises 14 residues. Germline values: CDR1 KGHDR, CDR2 SFDVKD. V was shortened by 10 bases and J by 2 bases, with 16 bases between the two germline ends. CDR3 in DNA: TGTGCCACGTCGGATATAAGGGGACAAGAGACCCAGTACTTC. It is translated as CATSDIRGQETQYF.

This clone came up a few times. The chain uses TRBV15 and TRBJ2-5, with 12 bases aligning to TRBD2. The CDR3 is 14 amino acids. V dropped 5 bases and J dropped 4; count of bases not matched to a gene: 2. Germline lookup yields CDR1 LNHNV and CDR2 YYDKDF (reference sequence). CDR3 bases: TGTGCCACCAGCCCGGGACTAGCGGGAGAGACCCAGTACTTC. Protein: CATSPGLAGETQYF.

This clone has more than one count but fewer than ten. The genes are TRBV21-1 and TRBJ1-2; TRBD1, the table's D call, lacks a check against the DNA. TRBV21-1 is assigned pseudogene status. CDR3 length: 14 amino acids. The CDR3 nucleotides are TGTGCCAGCAGCAAAGCGACAGGGGACTATGGCTACACCTTC. Translating it yields CASSKATGDYGYTF.

The rearrangement links TRBV1 to TRBJ2-1; no DNA check was done on the table's D call, TRBD2. TRBV1 is recorded as a pseudogene. The CDR3 sequence is 19 residues long. The CDR3 DNA reads as TGCACCAGCAGCCAAGAGAGGACTAGCGGGGCCACCTCCTACAATGAGCAGTTCTTC. It encodes CTSSQERTSGATSYNEQFF.

The chain employs TRBV30 and TRBJ1-1; the D gene is possibly TRBD1 (5 bases). Trimming shortened V by 0 bases and J by 1 base, and 15 bases separated the two germline ends. The CDR3 is made up of 16 amino acids. Germline-derived CDR1 and CDR2 are GTSNPN and SVGIG (reference sequence). The CDR3 coding sequence is TGTGCCTGGAGTGTAATACGGGGGACTGGGAACACTGAAGCTTTCTTT. Protein: CAWSVIRGTGNTEAFF.

This chain connects TRBV9 to TRBJ2-2; the D gene is possibly TRBD2 (5 bases). The germline V gene has CDR1 SGDLS and CDR2 YYNGEE. The CDR3 runs to 18 residues. Deletions cut 0 bases from V and 7 bases from J, with 22 bases between. CDR3 DNA: TGTGCCAGCAGCGTAGTATCAGTCGTAGAGTGGGAGATCGGGGAGCTGTTTTTT. Protein sequence: CASSVVSVVEWEIGELFF. The entire variable domain, with the rest obtained from reference TRBV9 and TRBJ2-2, is as follows: DSGVTQTPKHLITATGQRVTLRCSPRSGDLSVYWYQQSLDQGLQFLIQYYNGEERAKGNILERFSAQQFPDLHSELNLSSLELGDSALYFCASSVVSVVEWEIGELFFGEGSRLTVL.

The chain couples TRBV19 to TRBJ2-1; 10 bases fit TRBD2. The CDR3 runs to 15 residues. The germline CDR1 and CDR2 sequences are LNHDA and SQIVND (reference sequence). V lost 3 bases, J lost 7 bases, and 6 bases stayed unmatched. CDR3 DNA: TGTGCCAGTAGTATCCCGGGACTAGCGAGGAATGAGCAGTTCTTC. Protein sequence: CASSIPGLARNEQFF. Full variable domain (missing parts from reference TRBV19 and TRBJ2-1): DGGITQSPKYLFRKEGQNVTLSCEQNLNHDAMYWYRQDPGQGLRLIYYSQIVNDFQKGDIAEGYSVSREKKESFPLTVTSAQKNPTAFYLCASSIPGLARNEQFFGPGTRLTVL.

This rearrangement joins TRBV19 to TRBJ1-2; 11 bases line up with TRBD1. This CDR3 is built from 15 residues. Germline V gene sequence: CDR1 LNHDA, CDR2 SQIVND (reference sequence). The V and J ends lost 5 bases and 7 bases, in that order; junction bases with no gene match: 9. Here the CDR3 DNA reads TGTGCCAGTAGTTCTCGGACAGGGGGCGTAACTGGCTACACCTTC. As protein: CASSSRTGGVTGYTF.

This clone came up once. The J gene is TRBJ2-6, the V gene TRBV24-1, with D perhaps TRBD1 (7 bases). There are 16 residues in the CDR3. Germline V CDR1 and CDR2: KGHDR, SFDVKD. Trimming shortened V by 4 bases and J by 4 bases, and 13 bases separated the two germline ends. CDR3 loop: CATSEIRGAGANVLTF. Written as DNA, the CDR3 is TGTGCCACCAGTGAAATCAGGGGGGCCGGGGCCAACGTCCTGACTTTC.

The CDR3 region has the DNA TGTGCCAGCAGCTTGGAACAGGGGGGAAACACCATATATTTT. This sequence encodes CASSLEQGGNTIYF. The rearrangement uses TRBV5-5 and TRBJ1-3; 7 nucleotides agree with TRBD1. Germline loops: CDR1 SGHKS, CDR2 YYEKEE (reference sequence). The CDR3 spans 14 residues. J gave up 4 bases and V 0 bases, and 1 base lay outside the gene matches. Looking up the rest from reference TRBV5-5 and TRBJ1-3 gives the full variable domain: DAGVTQSPTHLIKTRGQQVTLRCSPISGHKSVSWYQQVLGQGPQFIFQYYEKEERGRGNFPDRFSARQFPNYSSELNVNALLLGDSALYLCASSLEQGGNTIYFGEGSWLTVV.